This T cell receptor beta chain was observed in a study of cytomegalovirus exposure and HLA in healthy donors. About the research overall: HLA-typed donors were the source of some 80 million unique TCRs, which an early data release held.

PCR amplification relied on 60 Vbeta primers (plus 13 Jbeta primers). TCRdb keeps only in-frame clones here, not all; method: immunoSEQ multiplex PCR. The repertoire holds just over 65,000 clones, with around four fifths as singletons. Trimming removed 1 base at V and 4 bases at J, with 3 bases between. The CDR3 has 12 residues. Germline V gives CDR1 LNHNV, CDR2 YYDKDF (reference sequence). Sequenced sample: PBMCs. This TCR was recovered from a human donor in good health. The rearrangement joins TRBV15 to TRBJ2-3, with D hard to call. As DNA, the CDR3 is TGTGCCACCAGCAGAGCTCCAGATACGCAGTATTTT. Its translation is CATSRAPDTQYF.